The 10 T cell receptor beta chains listed next were all sequenced from one sample in a study of control samples from healthy donors and cancer patients. Here immunoSEQ multiplex PCR was the method, and the copy in TCRdb shows in-frame clones only, minus some. The sample consists of 45,000 to 55,000 clones, 85% to 95% of them appearing once. The specimen was blood. These receptors all come from a man aged 30 to 45 in good health.

V and J are TRBV5-5 and TRBJ1-3; D perhaps matches TRBD1 (5 bases). Trimming removed 0 bases from V and 4 bases from J, with 11 bases in between. CDR3 length: 15 amino acids. The germline CDR1 and CDR2 sequences are SGHKS and YYEKEE (reference sequence). CDR3 bases: TGTGCCAGCAGCTTGGCCCGGGGGGAAGGAAACACCATATATTTT. Residues: CASSLARGEGNTIYF.

This sequence joins TRBV5-1 and TRBJ1-1, with 7 bases that match TRBD1. The V gene's germline CDR1 is SGHRS and CDR2 YFSETQ. V shed 4 bases, J shed 4 bases, and the junction held 7 bases outside the gene matches. This CDR3 is 14 amino acids long. The CDR3 is CASSNPGGSTEAFF. CDR3 in DNA: TGCGCCAGCAGCAACCCAGGGGGTAGCACTGAAGCTTTCTTT.

This sequence joins TRBV6-5 and TRBJ2-3; 9 bases align to TRBD2. CDR3 length: 15 amino acids. V lost 2 bases and J lost 4; bases outside the gene matches: 4. CDR1 and CDR2 from the germline V gene are MNHEY and SVGAGI. The CDR3: CASSYLAGYPDTQYF. The CDR3 region has the DNA TGTGCCAGCAGTTACCTAGCGGGATACCCAGATACGCAGTATTTT.

The chain combines TRBV5-1 with TRBJ2-7, with 8 positions matching TRBD2. Trimming at V came to 5 bases and at J to 4 bases, leaving 8 bases not matched to a gene. The germline CDR1 and CDR2 sequences are SGHRS and YFSETQ. This CDR3 spans 14 amino acids. Here the CDR3 DNA reads TGCGCCAGCAGTCCGGGGGGGGACGTTTACGAGCAGTACTTC. It yields the protein CASSPGGDVYEQYF.

This sequence joins TRBV7-2 and TRBJ1-6, with D perhaps matching TRBD1 (6 bases). V lost 4 bases and J 10 bases, leaving 11 bases between the germline ends. The CDR3 runs 13 residues. Germline V gene lookup returns CDR1 SGHTA and CDR2 FQGNSA. The CDR3 loop is CASSSLTGSPLHF. The CDR3 DNA is TGTGCCAGCAGCTCATTGACAGGATCACCCCTCCACTTT.

The V call is TRBV7-3, the J call TRBJ2-2, with D possibly matching TRBD2 (6 bases). Germline V gives CDR1 SGHTA, CDR2 FQGTGA. The CDR3 length is 16 residues. Deletions cut 1 base from V and 6 bases from J, with 15 bases between. This CDR3 reads CASSLNVGTPPGELFF. As DNA, the CDR3 is TGTGCCAGCAGCTTAAATGTTGGGACTCCACCCGGGGAGCTGTTTTTT.

V is TRBV5-1 and J is TRBJ2-2; weak D call: TRBD1 (6 bases). The V gene's germline CDR1 is SGHRS and CDR2 YFSETQ. Trimming removed 0 bases from V and 4 bases from J, with 10 bases in between. The CDR3 extends over 15 amino acids. DNA for the CDR3: TGCGCCAGCAGCTTGGGGGTACAGGGCACCGGGGAGCTGTTTTTT. Its translation: CASSLGVQGTGELFF.

V and J are TRBV30 and TRBJ2-2; D unresolved. The CDR3 is made up of 11 amino acids. Trimming took 2 bases from V and 2 from J, leaving 0 bases between them. Germline values: CDR1 GTSNPN, CDR2 SVGIG (reference sequence). In nucleotides, the CDR3 is TGTGCCTGGAGTAACACCGGGGAGCTGTTTTTT. Its translation is CAWSNTGELFF.

This clone occurred a few times. This chain uses TRBV19 with TRBJ2-7; 8 positions agree with TRBD1. The ends lost 6 bases at V and 4 bases at J; junction bases unmatched: 11. The CDR3 is 15 amino acids. The germline V gene encodes CDR1 LNHDA and CDR2 SQIVND (reference sequence). CDR3: CASSGHGQGDYEQYF. For the CDR3, the DNA is TGTGCCAGTAGCGGGCACGGACAGGGCGATTACGAGCAGTACTTC. Full variable domain (remainder filled in from reference TRBV19 and TRBJ2-7): DGGITQSPKYLFRKEGQNVTLSCEQNLNHDAMYWYRQDPGQGLRLIYYSQIVNDFQKGDIAEGYSVSREKKESFPLTVTSAQKNPTAFYLCASSGHGQGDYEQYFGPGTRLTVT.

This rearrangement joins TRBV28 to TRBJ1-2, with 7 bases aligning to TRBD1. The CDR3 is made up of 13 amino acids. The V segment lost 1 base and the J segment 6 bases; nucleotides outside the gene matches: 2. The V gene's germline CDR1 is MDHEN and CDR2 SYDVKM. This chain's CDR3 is CASSLLTGDGYTF. CDR3 DNA sequence: TGTGCCAGCAGTTTATTAACAGGGGATGGCTACACCTTC.